Presented here are 20 T cell receptor beta chains from one specimen sequenced in a study of response to subunit inactivated influenza vaccine. In TCRdb, the RT-PCR reads were re-called with MiXCR into one record per CDR3 protein. Of some 640,000 distinct CDR3 sequences listed, about 14% are singletons. The material sequenced was PBMCs from blood, taken approximately 15 days before vaccination. These receptors were taken from a man aged 50-59 years who received an inactivated influenza vaccine.

CDR3 sequence: CASSFGGRTDEQFF. The CDR3 DNA reads TGTGCCAGCAGCTTCGGTGGGAGGACCGATGAGCAGTTCTTC. This chain connects TRBV11-3 to TRBJ2-1, with a weak D call TRBD2 (6 bases). The CDR3 contains 14 residues. Trimming took off 3 bases at V and 8 bases at J, with 14 bases between the two ends. The germline V gene has CDR1 SGHNT and CDR2 YENEEA.

This clonotype was seen at least ten times. The chain is built from TRBV11-2 and TRBJ2-5; perhaps TRBD1 as D (6 bases). V was shortened by 3 bases and J by 4 bases, with 15 bases between the two germline ends. The V gene's germline CDR1 is SGHAT and CDR2 FQNNGV. CDR3 length: 15 amino acids. This CDR3 reads CASSLVGALAETQYF. The CDR3 DNA is TGTGCCAGCAGCTTGGTGGGGGCGTTGGCAGAGACCCAGTACTTC.

This clonotype was seen more than once but under ten times. The chain employs TRBV7-9 and TRBJ1-1; 9 bases are a match to TRBD1. J was trimmed by 6 bases and V by 5 bases; bases with no gene match: 16. The CDR3 extends over 17 amino acids. Germline V lookup: CDR1 SEHNR, CDR2 FQNEAQ (reference sequence). The CDR3 here is CASSLGQGLLYKPEAFF. The CDR3 bases are TGTGCCAGCAGCCTGGGACAGGGCCTGTTGTATAAACCTGAAGCTTTCTTT.

This clonotype was found a few times. One end of the junction does not line up with germline, which may come from a read error. V usage is TRBV7-7 and J usage is TRBJ2-2, with D perhaps matching TRBD2 (5 bases). The germline CDR1 and CDR2 sequences are SSHAT and FNYEAQ (reference sequence). The CDR3 runs 14 residues. The DNA for the CDR3 is TGTGCTAGCAGCTCGGGGAGCAGAACCGGGGAGCTGTTTTTT. Amino acids: CASSSGSRTGELFF.

The chain carries TRBV6-1 and TRBJ1-2; a weak D match, TRBD1 (6 bases). Germline V gives CDR1 MNHNS, CDR2 SASEGT. The CDR3 contains 15 residues. V lost 6 bases to trimming and J lost 0 bases, with 14 bases between them. This chain's CDR3 is CASSDRDTANYGYTF. The CDR3 coding sequence is TGTGCCAGCAGCGACCGGGACACCGCTAACTATGGCTACACCTTC.

This clonotype was counted a few times. V is TRBV6-5 and J is TRBJ1-1, with D perhaps matching TRBD1 (5 bases). CDR1 is MNHEY and CDR2 is SVGAGI in the germline V gene. CDR3 size: 14 residues. V gave up 0 bases and J gave up 1 base, with 6 bases separating them. The CDR3 region is CASSYSTANTEAFF. DNA for the CDR3: TGTGCCAGCAGTTACTCGACAGCGAACACTGAAGCTTTCTTT.

The CDR3 protein is CSARGGQGEQYF. The CDR3 region has the DNA TGCAGTGCTAGAGGCGGACAGGGCGAGCAGTACTTC. This chain connects TRBV20-1 to TRBJ2-7, with TRBD1 identical over 8 bases. This CDR3 is 12 amino acids long. The V segment lost 1 base and the J segment 6 bases; nucleotides outside the gene matches: 2. From germline, CDR1 is DFQATT and CDR2 SNEGSKA (reference sequence).

This clonotype occurred many times. This sequence joins TRBV6-1 and TRBJ1-5, with 10 positions matching TRBD1. The length of the CDR3 is 16 residues. Per germline, CDR1 MNHNS and CDR2 SASEGT. Losses at the gene ends were 6 bases for V and 6 bases for J; bases not matched to a gene: 11. CDR3 sequence (DNA): TGTGCCAGCAGCCTCCTCTCCGGGACAGGGGTTCAGCCCCAGCATTTT. Amino acid sequence: CASSLLSGTGVQPQHF.

V usage is TRBV28 and J usage is TRBJ2-1; 13 bases map to TRBD2. Germline-derived CDR1 and CDR2 are MDHEN and SYDVKM. This CDR3 spans 18 amino acids. The V segment lost 4 bases and the J segment 0 bases; nucleotides outside the gene matches: 6. CDR3 nucleotides: TGTGCCAGCAGTTCTGGACTAGCGGGAGCTATCTCCTACAATGAGCAGTTCTTC. It yields the protein CASSSGLAGAISYNEQFF.

This chain joins TRBV2 and TRBJ2-7; TRBD1 agrees at 8 bases. The trim removed 6 bases at V and 3 bases at J, leaving 13 bases unmatched. CDR1 and CDR2 from the germline V gene are SNHLY and FYNNEI. The CDR3 extends over 16 amino acids. CDR3 in amino acids: CASSLTPPGQVYEQYF. The CDR3 DNA follows: TGTGCCAGCAGCCTAACCCCACCGGGACAGGTCTACGAGCAGTACTTC.

The J gene is TRBJ1-1, the V gene TRBV5-1, with D perhaps TRBD1 (6 bases). V lost 4 bases, J lost 7 bases, and 17 bases lay in between. The CDR3 runs to 14 residues. Germline CDR1 is SGHRS and CDR2 is YFSETQ. CDR3 residues: CASSKPGQVSEAFF. The CDR3 DNA reads as TGCGCCAGCAGCAAGCCGGGACAAGTAAGTGAAGCTTTCTTT.

This chain links TRBV20-1 with TRBJ1-1, with 9 bases identical to TRBD1. V trimming: 3 bases; J trimming: 4 bases; junction bases outside the gene matches: 6. Germline CDR1 is DFQATT and CDR2 is SNEGSKA (reference sequence). This CDR3 has 14 amino acids. The CDR3 coding sequence is TGCAGTGCTAGTCCTCAGACAGGGGGCACTGAAGCTTTCTTT. It specifies CSASPQTGGTEAFF.

V is TRBV5-1 and J is TRBJ2-6; the D gene is possibly TRBD2 (7 bases). This CDR3 has 18 residues. Germline V gene sequence: CDR1 SGHRS, CDR2 YFSETQ. Trimming left V 0 bases short and J 3 bases short, with 16 bases between. CDR3 bases: TGCGCCAGCAGCTTGGCCTCCTCGGGGGGCATTGGGGCCAACGTCCTGACTTTC. Translating it yields CASSLASSGGIGANVLTF.

CDR3 in DNA: TGTGCCATCAGTGGGACTAGCCTTAGTATAGATACGCAGTATTTT. Translated: CAISGTSLSIDTQYF. J is TRBJ2-3 and V is TRBV10-3; 8 bases fit TRBD2. V gave up 4 bases and J gave up 5 bases; unmatched junction bases: 8. This CDR3 is 15 amino acids long. The V gene's germline CDR1 is ENHRY and CDR2 SYGVKD.

This clonotype has a handful of counts. V gene TRBV2 combines with J gene TRBJ1-2; the D gene is possibly TRBD1 (5 bases). Per the germline V gene, CDR1 is SNHLY and CDR2 is FYNNEI. Trimming took off 6 bases at V and 2 bases at J, with 10 bases between the two ends. The CDR3 runs to 13 residues. The chain's CDR3 is CASSPTENYGYTF. The CDR3 nucleotides read TGTGCCAGCAGCCCGACAGAGAACTATGGCTACACCTTC. The entire variable domain, with the rest obtained from reference TRBV2 and TRBJ1-2, is as follows: EPEVTQTPSHQVTQMGQEVILRCVPISNHLYFYWYRQILGQKVEFLVSFYNNEISEKSEIFDDQFSVERPDGSNFTLKIRSTKLEDSAMYFCASSPTENYGYTFGSGTRLTVV.

This chain connects TRBV5-1 to TRBJ1-1, with no clear D. The V gene's germline CDR1 is SGHRS and CDR2 YFSETQ. CDR3 length: 15 amino acids. V was trimmed by 4 bases and J by 2 bases, leaving 15 bases between them. The CDR3 protein is CASSPQDGVNTEAFF. CDR3 nucleotide sequence: TGCGCCAGCAGCCCCCAAGACGGAGTAAACACTGAAGCTTTCTTT.

This clonotype showed up many times. The chain is built from TRBV20-1 and TRBJ2-2; TRBD1 is a possible D gene (6 bases). From germline, CDR1 is DFQATT and CDR2 SNEGSKA (reference sequence). The CDR3 has 13 residues. The V end lost 6 bases, the J end lost 1 base, and 9 bases lay between the germline ends. CDR3 in DNA: TGCAGTGCCGAGGGACAGAACACCGGGGAGCTGTTTTTT. Translated: CSAEGQNTGELFF.

J is TRBJ2-5 and V is TRBV5-6; D remains ambiguous. The CDR3 sequence is 13 residues long. V gave up 2 bases and J gave up 7 bases, with 12 bases separating them. Germline V gives CDR1 SGHDT, CDR2 YYEEEE. In nucleotides, the CDR3 is TGTGCCAGCAGCTTAGGGCTTTCAGGGACCCAGTACTTC. Translated, it gives CASSLGLSGTQYF.

The chain employs TRBV20-1 and TRBJ2-5; D unresolved. The CDR3 runs 10 residues. Trimming took 6 bases from V and 5 from J, leaving 7 bases between them. Looked up from germline, CDR1 is DFQATT and CDR2 is SNEGSKA (reference sequence). CDR3 residues: CSAARETQYF. The CDR3, as DNA: TGCAGTGCGGCTAGGGAGACCCAGTACTTC.

Details on this clonotype: The junction departs from the called germline gene at one end, perhaps through a read error. V and J are TRBV3-1 and TRBJ2-7, with 9 bases matching TRBD1. This CDR3 has 17 residues. Germline-derived CDR1 and CDR2 are LGHDT and YNNKEL (reference sequence). CDR3 sequence: CASSQGQGQGRSYDQYF. Written as DNA, the CDR3 is TGTGCCAGCAGCCAGGGACAGGGACAGGGACGGTCCTACGACCAGTACTTC.